The 27 T cell receptor beta chains given below trace back to one sample, sequenced in a study of blood T cell repertoires in COVID-19. The assay was immunoSEQ multiplex PCR, and TCRdb's table has in-frame clones only and misses some. Of roughly 400,000 clones in the sample, roughly 84% were seen once. The sequencing sample was made of PBMCs or T cells enriched from blood (not recorded which). The origin of the receptors is a woman under 30 who had been exposed to COVID-19.

The CDR3 DNA reads TGTGCCAGCAGCCATGGAGGAAACGAGCAGTACTTC. Its translation is CASSHGGNEQYF. The gene calls are TRBV4-2 and TRBJ2-7, with D possibly being TRBD2 (5 bases). The V end was cut by 3 bases, the J end by 5 bases, with 8 bases between. Germline CDR1 and CDR2: LGHNA and YNFKEQ. CDR3 size: 12 residues.

The chain couples TRBV7-9 to TRBJ1-2; D is unclear. Germline V gene data show CDR1 as SEHNR and CDR2 as FQNEAQ (reference sequence). V lost 2 bases and J 3 bases, leaving 13 bases between the germline ends. CDR3 length equals 15 residues. CDR3 region: CASSLRIDADYGYTF. The CDR3 nucleotides read TGTGCCAGCAGCTTACGGATCGATGCGGACTATGGCTACACCTTC.

Comments on this clone: The same CDR3 can be traced to other DNA sequences in this sample. V and J are TRBV5-6 and TRBJ1-1; D call uncertain. Germline values: CDR1 SGHDT, CDR2 YYEEEE. V lost 2 bases to trimming and J lost 6 bases, with 5 bases between them. This CDR3 is 11 amino acids long. CDR3 coding DNA: TGTGCCAGCAGCTTCAGCGCTGAAGCTTTCTTT. Translating it yields CASSFSAEAFF.

This clone has more than one count but fewer than ten. The chain combines TRBV4-2 with TRBJ2-6, with 7 bases matching TRBD2. With V trimmed by 0 bases and J by 10 bases, 6 bases remained unmatched. The CDR3 runs 15 residues. CDR1 and CDR2 (germline): LGHNA, YNFKEQ. The CDR3 sequence: CASSQDFGGVNVLTF. CDR3 nucleotide sequence: TGTGCCAGCAGCCAAGATTTTGGGGGGGTTAACGTCCTGACTTTC.

The rearrangement uses TRBV4-2 and TRBJ1-2; D gene ambiguous. The germline V gene has CDR1 LGHNA and CDR2 YNFKEQ. The CDR3 length is 18 residues. Trimming stripped 4 bases from V and 0 bases from J, with 21 bases between. CDR3 in amino acids: CASSPPSSGRIANYGYTF. CDR3 nucleotide sequence: TGTGCCAGCAGCCCACCATCCAGCGGGAGGATTGCTAACTATGGCTACACCTTC.

V is TRBV6-2 or TRBV6-3 and J is TRBJ1-1; the D is unclear. V was clipped by 2 bases and J by 4 bases, with 8 bases between them. This CDR3 comprises 13 residues. The germline CDR1 and CDR2 sequences are MNHEY and SVGEGT. The CDR3 DNA reads TGTGCCAGCAGTTACGGCACGGGCACTGAAGCTTTCTTT. Amino acid sequence: CASSYGTGTEAFF.

This chain connects TRBV5-1 to TRBJ2-4; TRBD2 matches 11 bases. The ends lost 4 bases at V and 0 bases at J; junction bases unmatched: 3. CDR1 SGHRS and CDR2 YFSETQ come from the germline V gene. The CDR3 loop spans 16 amino acids. The chain's CDR3 is CASSPTSGEAKNIQYF. In DNA form, the CDR3 reads TGCGCCAGCAGCCCGACTAGCGGGGAAGCCAAAAACATTCAGTACTTC.

The chain employs TRBV5-1 and TRBJ2-7; 7 bases are a match to TRBD1. The V gene end was trimmed by 4 bases and the J gene end by 0 bases; junction bases not matched to a gene: 10. The CDR3 is 16 residues long. Germline CDR1 SGHRS, CDR2 YFSETQ. The CDR3 coding sequence is TGCGCCAGCAGCGTAAAGACAGGGTCCGACTCCTACGAGCAGTACTTC. It codes for CASSVKTGSDSYEQYF.

The CDR3 reads CASRVGTANTEAFF. The CDR3 DNA follows: TGTGCCAGTAGGGTCGGGACAGCGAACACTGAAGCTTTCTTT. The chain couples TRBV19 to TRBJ1-1; 7 nucleotides align to TRBD1. This CDR3 contains 14 residues. The ends lost 6 bases at V and 1 base at J; junction bases unmatched: 5. In germline, CDR1 is LNHDA, CDR2 SQIVND (reference sequence).

The V and J genes are TRBV15 and TRBJ2-5, with D unclear. The V gene lost 4 bases and the J gene lost 1 base, with 4 bases spanning the gap. The CDR3 runs 12 residues. Germline lookup yields CDR1 LNHNV and CDR2 YYDKDF (reference sequence). The CDR3 nucleotides read TGTGCCACCAGCAAGCTCCAAGAGACCCAGTACTTC. As protein: CATSKLQETQYF.

This chain connects TRBV7-2 to TRBJ2-3; 10 bases align to TRBD1. The V and J ends lost 4 bases and 2 bases, in that order; junction bases with no gene match: 3. This CDR3 is built from 15 residues. Germline V gives CDR1 SGHTA, CDR2 FQGNSA. This chain's CDR3 is CASSSRQGATDTQYF. Here the CDR3 DNA reads TGTGCCAGCAGCTCTCGACAGGGGGCCACAGATACGCAGTATTTT.

The J gene is TRBJ2-1, the V gene TRBV5-1, with 9 nucleotides matching TRBD1. Germline CDR1 reads SGHRS; CDR2 reads YFSETQ. There are 16 residues in the CDR3. J lost 0 bases, V lost 4 bases, and 5 bases had no gene match. The chain's CDR3 is CASSRDRAGSYNEQFF. CDR3 DNA sequence: TGCGCCAGCAGCCGGGACAGGGCTGGCTCCTACAATGAGCAGTTCTTC.

The chain has TRBV5-6 and TRBJ2-1, with D perhaps TRBD2 (5 bases). V gave up 4 bases and J gave up 9 bases, with 8 bases separating them. Germline V gene lookup returns CDR1 SGHDT and CDR2 YYEEEE. CDR3 length: 11 residues. DNA of the CDR3: TGTGCCAGCAGCACCCGGGGTGAGCAGTTCTTC. Translated, it gives CASSTRGEQFF.

J is TRBJ1-4 and V is TRBV7-9; no clear D gene. Germline CDR1 and CDR2: SEHNR and FQNEAQ (reference sequence). The CDR3 totals 12 residues. V was clipped by 5 bases and J by 8 bases, with 9 bases between them. CDR3 coding DNA: TGTGCCAGCAGCCGTGGGGAGGAAAAACTGTTTTTT. It specifies CASSRGEEKLFF.

The chain employs TRBV28 and TRBJ1-6; weak D call: TRBD1 (6 bases). Trimming shortened V by 6 bases and J by 7 bases, and 16 bases separated the two germline ends. The germline V gene encodes CDR1 MDHEN and CDR2 SYDVKM. CDR3 size: 15 residues. CDR3 sequence (DNA): TGTGCCAGCAGGCTGGCAGGGGCGAGGAATTCACCCCTCCACTTT. This gives the protein CASRLAGARNSPLHF.

This clone turned up a few times. The chain couples TRBV6-6 to TRBJ2-7; 10 bases are shared with TRBD2. The length of the CDR3 is 14 residues. V lost 6 bases and J lost 6; bases outside the gene matches: 8. In germline, CDR1 is MNHNY, CDR2 SVGAGI (reference sequence). CDR3 bases: TGTGCCAGCAGGAATCAGCGGGAGGGGGTCGAGCAGTACTTC. Translation gives CASRNQREGVEQYF.

This chain connects TRBV10-3 to TRBJ2-7; 8 nucleotides align to TRBD1. CDR3 length: 13 residues. The germline CDR1 and CDR2 sequences are ENHRY and SYGVKD. The V gene end was trimmed by 6 bases and the J gene end by 3 bases; junction bases not matched to a gene: 4. The CDR3 bases are TGTGCCATCAGATCCGACAGGGGCTACGAGCAGTACTTC. Translated: CAIRSDRGYEQYF.

The rearrangement links TRBV6-6 to TRBJ1-1; 8 positions match TRBD1. The CDR3 consists of 14 residues. V was clipped by 8 bases and J by 4 bases; unmatched bases: 9. Per germline, CDR1 MNHNY and CDR2 SVGAGI (reference sequence). As DNA, the CDR3 is TGTGCCAGCGGTTTACAGGGGGTGCGCACTGAAGCTTTCTTT. Its translation: CASGLQGVRTEAFF.

The chain employs TRBV5-6 and TRBJ1-4; maybe TRBD1 (5 bases). The CDR3 has 14 amino acids. CDR1 SGHDT and CDR2 YYEEEE come from the germline V gene. The V end was cut by 5 bases, the J end by 0 bases, with 8 bases between. CDR3 DNA: TGTGCCAGCAGTAAGACAGCAACTAATGAAAAACTGTTTTTT. Protein: CASSKTATNEKLFF.

Notes on this clone: A single base separates this from a much larger clone, so it may be a read error. CDR3 loop: CASSVQVNTEAFF. As DNA, the CDR3 is TGTGCCAGCAGTGTACAGGTGAACACTGAAGCTTTCTTT. The chain recombines TRBV9 with TRBJ1-1; D perhaps matches TRBD1 (5 bases). Germline CDR1 is SGDLS and CDR2 is YYNGEE. The CDR3 is made up of 13 amino acids. The germline V and J ends were trimmed by 5 bases and 0 bases, with 8 bases remaining between them. The whole variable domain, filled in from reference TRBV9 and TRBJ1-1, reads DSGVTQTPKHLITATGQRVTLRCSPRSGDLSVYWYQQSLDQGLQFLIQYYNGEERAKGNILERFSAQQFPDLHSELNLSSLELGDSALYFCASSVQVNTEAFFGQGTRLTVV.

This chain joins TRBV27 and TRBJ1-6; TRBD1 is a possible D gene (6 bases). Germline assignment: CDR1 MNHEY and CDR2 SMNVEV (reference sequence). V was cut by 2 bases and J by 7 bases, with 12 bases left in between. The CDR3 extends over 15 amino acids. This chain's CDR3 is CASSLNRVLNSPLHF. CDR3 coding DNA: TGTGCCAGCAGTTTAAACAGGGTTCTCAATTCACCCCTCCACTTT.

The rearrangement joins TRBV28 to TRBJ2-3, with D possibly being TRBD2 (6 bases). Trimming stripped 0 bases from V and 6 bases from J, with 13 bases between. CDR1 is MDHEN, CDR2 SYDVKM, per germline. The CDR3 consists of 15 residues. In nucleotides, the CDR3 is TGTGCCAGCAGTTTATGGGACGGGAGCGGGGATACGCAGTATTTT. It specifies CASSLWDGSGDTQYF.

The rearrangement links TRBV7-3 to TRBJ1-1; D unresolved. Germline CDR1 and CDR2: SGHTA and FQGTGA. CDR3 size: 15 residues. The V end lost 5 bases, the J end lost 1 base, and 14 bases lay between the germline ends. CDR3 DNA sequence: TGTGCCAGCAGCCCCTCGAGGGCAGAGAACACTGAAGCTTTCTTT. Translating it yields CASSPSRAENTEAFF.

As DNA, the CDR3 is TGTGCCAGCAGCCAATCGCCACAGACCTATGGCTACACCTTC. It specifies CASSQSPQTYGYTF. The chain links TRBV16 to TRBJ1-2; D gene uncertain. Trimming took off 0 bases at V and 4 bases at J, with 9 bases between the two ends. Germline lookup yields CDR1 KGHSY and CDR2 FQNENV. This CDR3 is 14 amino acids long.

The chain combines TRBV5-4 with TRBJ2-7; a possible D gene is TRBD1 (6 bases). Looked up from germline, CDR1 is SGHNT and CDR2 is YYREEE (reference sequence). V lost 3 bases, J lost 3 bases, and 13 bases lay in between. The CDR3 sequence is 14 residues long. CDR3 sequence reads: CASSSGQTYYEQYF. DNA of the CDR3: TGTGCCAGCAGCTCGGGACAAACTTACTACGAGCAGTACTTC.

The chain employs TRBV4-2 and TRBJ2-3, with 16 bases fitting TRBD2. The CDR3 length is 18 residues. Germline-derived CDR1 and CDR2 are LGHNA and YNFKEQ. Unmatched junction bases numbered 6, after V lost 0 bases and J lost 6 bases. CDR3 amino acids: CASSQDAGLAGGEDTQYF. The DNA of the CDR3 is TGTGCCAGCAGCCAAGATGCGGGACTAGCGGGGGGGGAGGATACGCAGTATTTT.

The chain carries TRBV5-5 and TRBJ1-4, with TRBD1 identical over 8 bases. This CDR3 spans 16 amino acids. V was clipped by 1 base and J by 8 bases; unmatched bases: 10. Germline V gene data show CDR1 as SGHKS and CDR2 as YYEKEE (reference sequence). Written as DNA, the CDR3 is TGTGCCAGCAGCTTGTCTCCCCCAGGGGGCCGGGAAAAACTGTTTTTT. It codes for CASSLSPPGGREKLFF.